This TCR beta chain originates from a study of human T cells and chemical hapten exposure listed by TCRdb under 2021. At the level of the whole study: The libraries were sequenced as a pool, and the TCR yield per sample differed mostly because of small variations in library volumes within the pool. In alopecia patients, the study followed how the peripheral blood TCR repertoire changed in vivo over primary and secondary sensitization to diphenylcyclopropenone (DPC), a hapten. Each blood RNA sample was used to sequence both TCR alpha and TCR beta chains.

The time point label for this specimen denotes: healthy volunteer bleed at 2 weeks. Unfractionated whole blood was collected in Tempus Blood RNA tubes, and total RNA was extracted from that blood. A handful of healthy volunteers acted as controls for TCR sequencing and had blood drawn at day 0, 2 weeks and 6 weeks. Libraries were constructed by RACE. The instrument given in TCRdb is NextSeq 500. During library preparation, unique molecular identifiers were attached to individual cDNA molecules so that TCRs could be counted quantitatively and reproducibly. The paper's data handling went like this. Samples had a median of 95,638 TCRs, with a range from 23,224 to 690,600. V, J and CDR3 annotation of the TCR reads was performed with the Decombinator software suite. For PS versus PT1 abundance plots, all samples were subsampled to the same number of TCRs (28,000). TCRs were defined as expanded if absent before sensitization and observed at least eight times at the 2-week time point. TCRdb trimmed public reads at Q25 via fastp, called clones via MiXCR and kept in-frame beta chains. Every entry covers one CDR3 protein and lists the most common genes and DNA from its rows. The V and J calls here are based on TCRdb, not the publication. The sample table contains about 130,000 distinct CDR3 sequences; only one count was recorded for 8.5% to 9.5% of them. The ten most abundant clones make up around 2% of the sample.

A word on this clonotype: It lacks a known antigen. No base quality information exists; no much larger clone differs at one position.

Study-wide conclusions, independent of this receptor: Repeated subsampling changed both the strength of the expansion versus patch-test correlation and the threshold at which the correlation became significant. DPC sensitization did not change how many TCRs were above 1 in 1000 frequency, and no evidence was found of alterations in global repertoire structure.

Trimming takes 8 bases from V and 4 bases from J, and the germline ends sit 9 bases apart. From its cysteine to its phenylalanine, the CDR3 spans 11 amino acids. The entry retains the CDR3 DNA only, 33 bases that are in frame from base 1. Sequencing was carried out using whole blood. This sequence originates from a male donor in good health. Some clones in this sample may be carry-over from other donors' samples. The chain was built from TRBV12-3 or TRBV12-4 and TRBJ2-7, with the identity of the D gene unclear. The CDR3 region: CASSRKYEQYF. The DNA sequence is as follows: TGTGCCAGCTCTAGGAAATACGAGCAGTACTTC.